Presented here are 20 T cell receptor beta chains from one specimen sequenced in a study of T cells and Merkel cell carcinoma outcomes. TCRdb keeps only in-frame clones here, not all; method: immunoSEQ multiplex PCR. In the table there are 11,000 to 15,000 clones, roughly 92% of which are singletons. Sequencing was performed on tumor tissue from Merkel cell carcinoma. Receptors originate from a human donor with Merkel cell carcinoma.

This clone has a single count. The junction does not match germline at one end; this may be a read error. Different DNA sequences within this sample yield the same CDR3. V usage is TRBV18 and J usage is TRBJ1-6; TRBD1 might be the D (5 bases). This CDR3 comprises 16 residues. Germline V lookup: CDR1 KGHSH, CDR2 LQKENI. The CDR3 bases are TGTGCCAGCTCACAGAGACAGTGGTCCTATAATTCACCCCTCCATTTT. Translation: CASSQRQWSYNSPLHF.

This clone was seen a single time. The chain couples TRBV20-1 to TRBJ2-1; D call uncertain. The CDR3 spans 10 residues. Germline CDR1 and CDR2: DFQATT and SNEGSKA (reference sequence). Trimming shortened V by 4 bases and J by 7 bases, and 5 bases separated the two germline ends. CDR3 nucleotide sequence: TGCAGTGCTACCCTTAATGAGCAGTTCTTC. Translated, it gives CSATLNEQFF.

The chain carries TRBV5-1 and TRBJ2-5, with TRBD1 as a possible D gene (7 bases). V lost 4 bases to trimming and J lost 4 bases, with 14 bases between them. The CDR3 is 14 amino acids. The V gene's germline CDR1 is SGHRS and CDR2 YFSETQ. The CDR3 reads CASSPGGGSETQYF. In DNA form, the CDR3 reads TGCGCCAGCAGCCCTGGAGGGGGCTCAGAGACCCAGTACTTC.

The sample holds one count of this clone. The chain combines TRBV7-8 with TRBJ2-3; D gene ambiguous. The CDR3 length is 14 residues. The V gene lost 1 base and the J gene lost 2 bases, with 7 bases spanning the gap. Germline V gene data show CDR1 as SGHVS and CDR2 as FQNEAQ. CDR3 in amino acids: CASSLDPNTDTQYF. CDR3 DNA sequence: TGTGCCAGCAGCTTAGACCCCAACACAGATACGCAGTATTTT.

The chain carries TRBV5-4 and TRBJ2-1; TRBD2 agrees at 8 bases. Unmatched junction bases numbered 8, after V lost 4 bases and J lost 5 bases. CDR1 and CDR2 (germline): SGHNT, YYREEE (reference sequence). This CDR3 has 15 residues. The CDR3 is CASSRPAGENNEQFF. In DNA form, the CDR3 reads TGTGCCAGCAGCCGCCCAGCGGGGGAAAACAATGAGCAGTTCTTC.

This chain uses TRBV4-3 with TRBJ1-4; D unclear. The length of the CDR3 is 13 residues. CDR1 LGHNA and CDR2 YSLEER come from the germline V gene. V dropped 2 bases and J dropped 8 bases, with 9 bases sitting between them. CDR3 in amino acids: CASSQTRGEKLFF. CDR3 coding DNA: TGCGCCAGCAGCCAAACTCGCGGGGAAAAACTGTTTTTT.

This clone was observed a single time. The rearrangement links TRBV7-2 to TRBJ1-5; no reliable D call. CDR1 and CDR2 from the germline V gene are SGHTA and FQGNSA. The V end was cut by 6 bases, the J end by 4 bases, with 16 bases between. The CDR3 has 15 residues. The CDR3 bases are TGTGCCAGCAGTCAAGGCACATACGGGAATCAGCCCCAGCATTTT. This encodes CASSQGTYGNQPQHF.

This sequence joins TRBV4-3 and TRBJ1-2; the D is unclear. CDR1 and CDR2 from the germline V gene are LGHNA and YSLEER. This CDR3 has 13 amino acids. Trimming took off 1 base at V and 8 bases at J, with 11 bases between the two ends. CDR3 in DNA: TGCGCCAGCAGCCAAGGAACGGCGAGGGGCTACACCTTC. This encodes CASSQGTARGYTF.

This clone has just a few counts. This chain uses TRBV2 with TRBJ1-3; no clear D. The germline gives CDR1 SNHLY, CDR2 FYNNEI. The CDR3 extends over 14 amino acids. Trimming removed 3 bases at V and 9 bases at J, with 15 bases between. This CDR3 is CASSDSLSRATIYF. The CDR3 nucleotides are TGTGCCAGCAGTGACAGTCTAAGTCGAGCCACCATATATTTT.

The chain joins TRBV7-3 to TRBJ2-2; the D is unclear. The germline gives CDR1 SGHTA, CDR2 FQGTGA. Trimming pared 3 bases from V and 5 bases from J, leaving 10 bases between. The CDR3 consists of 14 residues. The CDR3 protein is CASSFHPRTGELFF. Here the CDR3 DNA reads TGTGCCAGCAGCTTCCACCCGAGGACCGGGGAGCTGTTTTTT. Full variable domain (outside the CDR3, taken from reference TRBV7-3 and TRBJ2-2): GAGVSQTPSNKVTEKGKYVELRCDPISGHTALYWYRQSLGQGPEFLIYFQGTGAADDSGLPNDRFFAVRPEGSVSTLKIQRTERGDSAVYLCASSFHPRTGELFFGEGSRLTVL.

This clone was observed a single time. The chain has TRBV5-1 and TRBJ2-3; 9 bases fit TRBD1. The CDR3 covers 17 residues. CDR1 SGHRS and CDR2 YFSETQ come from the germline V gene. Germline trimming cut 0 bases from V and 4 bases from J; bases unmatched to any gene: 9. The CDR3 bases are TGCGCCAGCAGCTTGGCCAAAGGACAGGGGTTTGCAGATACGCAGTATTTT. This encodes CASSLAKGQGFADTQYF.

The chain carries TRBV4-2 and TRBJ1-6; 7 nucleotides agree with TRBD1. V dropped 5 bases and J dropped 3; count of bases not matched to a gene: 4. Germline-derived CDR1 and CDR2 are LGHNA and YNFKEQ. CDR3 length equals 15 residues. CDR3: CASSNTGVYNSPLHF. The CDR3 bases are TGTGCCAGCAGCAACACAGGGGTCTATAATTCACCCCTCCACTTT.

The DNA for the CDR3 is TGTGCCAGCTCATTGGACAGGGACTATGGCTACACCTTC. It codes for CASSLDRDYGYTF. The genes are TRBV18 and TRBJ1-2, with 8 bases lining up with TRBD1. The J segment lost 3 bases and the V segment lost 5 bases, leaving 2 bases of the junction unmatched. The CDR3 loop spans 13 amino acids. The germline V gene has CDR1 KGHSH and CDR2 LQKENI.

The rearrangement uses TRBV28 and TRBJ2-2; 7 positions agree with TRBD2. Trimming removed 6 bases from V and 4 bases from J; junction bases left unmatched: 17. CDR1 is MDHEN and CDR2 is SYDVKM in the germline V gene. This CDR3 region has 18 residues. CDR3: CASRPRAPRGVFTGELFF. The CDR3 nucleotides are TGTGCCAGCAGGCCACGCGCCCCACGGGGGGTTTTCACCGGGGAGCTGTTTTTT.

The V call is TRBV6-5, the J call TRBJ1-5; 7 nucleotides agree with TRBD1. Looked up from germline, CDR1 is MNHEY and CDR2 is SVGAGI. V gave up 5 bases and J gave up 3 bases; unmatched junction bases: 4. CDR3 length equals 14 residues. CDR3 loop: CASSIDRANQPQHF. The CDR3 DNA follows: TGTGCCAGCAGTATCGACAGGGCCAATCAGCCCCAGCATTTT.

DNA of the CDR3: TGTGCCAGTAGCTCCGGGAGGACTGAAGCTTTCTTT. Translated, it gives CASSSGRTEAFF. The chain uses TRBV19 and TRBJ1-1; D not resolved. V was cut by 6 bases and J by 5 bases, with 10 bases left in between. The CDR3 covers 12 residues. Germline CDR1 reads LNHDA; CDR2 reads SQIVND (reference sequence).

CDR3 sequence (DNA): TGTGCCAGTAGTAGACAGTATGGCTATGGCTACACCTTC. This encodes CASSRQYGYGYTF. The rearrangement joins TRBV19 to TRBJ1-2; D may be TRBD1 (5 bases). Per germline, CDR1 LNHDA and CDR2 SQIVND (reference sequence). CDR3 length equals 13 residues. Trimming removed 4 bases at V and 4 bases at J, with 10 bases between. The full variable domain, rest sourced from reference TRBV19 and TRBJ1-2, is DGGITQSPKYLFRKEGQNVTLSCEQNLNHDAMYWYRQDPGQGLRLIYYSQIVNDFQKGDIAEGYSVSREKKESFPLTVTSAQKNPTAFYLCASSRQYGYGYTFGSGTRLTVV.

This chain links TRBV5-1 with TRBJ2-5, with D maybe TRBD2 (5 bases). The CDR3 spans 15 residues. Trimming took off 3 bases at V and 3 bases at J, with 15 bases between the two ends. Germline V lookup: CDR1 SGHRS, CDR2 YFSETQ. This chain's CDR3 is CASSSGRTFKETQYF. The CDR3 DNA is TGCGCCAGCAGCTCTGGCAGGACTTTCAAAGAGACCCAGTACTTC.

The V call is TRBV28, the J call TRBJ2-3, with 9 bases fitting TRBD1. The germline CDR1 and CDR2 sequences are MDHEN and SYDVKM. J gave up 0 bases and V 5 bases, and 9 bases lay outside the gene matches. The CDR3 loop spans 17 amino acids. The CDR3 coding sequence is TGTGCCAGCAGTCAAGGGACAGGGAGCATCAGCACAGATACGCAGTATTTT. Translating gives CASSQGTGSISTDTQYF.

The DNA of the CDR3 is TGCGCCAGCAGCTTCGACGATCCCTACGAGCAGTACTTC. As protein: CASSFDDPYEQYF. V and J are TRBV5-1 and TRBJ2-7; D unclear. This CDR3 spans 13 amino acids. V was trimmed by 2 bases and J by 2 bases, leaving 8 bases between them. From germline, CDR1 is SGHRS and CDR2 YFSETQ.